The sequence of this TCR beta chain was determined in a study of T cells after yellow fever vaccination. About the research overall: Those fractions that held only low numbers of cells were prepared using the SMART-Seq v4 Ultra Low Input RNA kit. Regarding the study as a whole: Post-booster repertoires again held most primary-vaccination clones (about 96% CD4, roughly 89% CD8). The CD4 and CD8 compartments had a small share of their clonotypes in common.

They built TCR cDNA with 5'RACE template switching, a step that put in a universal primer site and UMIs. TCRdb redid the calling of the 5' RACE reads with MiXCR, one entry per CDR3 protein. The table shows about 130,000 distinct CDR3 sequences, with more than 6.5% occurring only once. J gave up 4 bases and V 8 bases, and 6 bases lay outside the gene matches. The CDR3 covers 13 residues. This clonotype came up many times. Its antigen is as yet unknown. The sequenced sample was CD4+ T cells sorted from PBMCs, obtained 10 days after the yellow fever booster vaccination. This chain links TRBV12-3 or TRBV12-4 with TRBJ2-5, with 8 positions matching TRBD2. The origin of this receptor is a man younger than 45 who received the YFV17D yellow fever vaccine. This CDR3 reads CASSTGGIETQYF. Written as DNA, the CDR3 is TGTGCCAGCTCGACGGGGGGGATAGAGACCCAGTACTTC.